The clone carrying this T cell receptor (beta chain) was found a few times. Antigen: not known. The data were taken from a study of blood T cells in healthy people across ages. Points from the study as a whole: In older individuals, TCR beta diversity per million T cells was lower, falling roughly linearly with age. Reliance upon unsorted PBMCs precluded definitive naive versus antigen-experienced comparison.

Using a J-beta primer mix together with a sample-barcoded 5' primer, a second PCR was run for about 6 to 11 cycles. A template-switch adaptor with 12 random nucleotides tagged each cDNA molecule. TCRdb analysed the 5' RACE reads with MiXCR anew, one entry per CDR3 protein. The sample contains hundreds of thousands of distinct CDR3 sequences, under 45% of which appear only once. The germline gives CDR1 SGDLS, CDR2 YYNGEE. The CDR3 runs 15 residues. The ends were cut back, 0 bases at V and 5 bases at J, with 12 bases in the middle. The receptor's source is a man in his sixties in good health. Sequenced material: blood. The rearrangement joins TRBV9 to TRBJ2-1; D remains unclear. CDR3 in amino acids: CASSVGRNSNNEQFF. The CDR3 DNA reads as TGTGCCAGCAGCGTAGGGAGAAATTCCAACAATGAGCAGTTCTTC.